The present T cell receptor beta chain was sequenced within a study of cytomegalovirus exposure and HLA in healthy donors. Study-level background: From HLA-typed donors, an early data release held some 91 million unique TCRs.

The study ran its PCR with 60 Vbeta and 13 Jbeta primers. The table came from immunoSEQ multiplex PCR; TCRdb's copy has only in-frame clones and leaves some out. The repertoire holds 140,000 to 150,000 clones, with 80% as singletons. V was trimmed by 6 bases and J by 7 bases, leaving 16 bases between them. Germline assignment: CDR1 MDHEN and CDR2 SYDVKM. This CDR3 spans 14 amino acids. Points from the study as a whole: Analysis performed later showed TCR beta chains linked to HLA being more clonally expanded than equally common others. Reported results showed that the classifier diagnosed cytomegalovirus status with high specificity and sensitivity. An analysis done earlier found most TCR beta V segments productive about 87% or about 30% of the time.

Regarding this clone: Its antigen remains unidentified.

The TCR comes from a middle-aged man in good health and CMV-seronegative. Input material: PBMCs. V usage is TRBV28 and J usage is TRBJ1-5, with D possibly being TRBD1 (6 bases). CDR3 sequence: CASSSGQNGQPQHF. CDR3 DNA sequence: TGTGCCAGCAGCTCTGGACAGAATGGACAGCCCCAGCATTTT.